One sample yielded the 22 T cell receptor beta chains listed below, sequenced in a study of blood T cell repertoires in COVID-19. The data were produced by immunoSEQ multiplex PCR, yet TCRdb's version contains in-frame clones alone and is incomplete. In the table there are 160,000 or so clones, roughly 91% of which are singletons. The sequencing sample was made of peripheral blood. The origin of the receptors is a man aged 18 to 35 with acute or convalescent COVID-19.

The J gene is TRBJ1-1, the V gene TRBV5-1, with 7 bases aligning to TRBD1. The CDR3 length is 14 residues. J was trimmed by 0 bases and V by 6 bases; bases with no gene match: 5. Germline CDR1 SGHRS, CDR2 YFSETQ. Written as DNA, the CDR3 is TGCGCCAGCACCAGGGACAGAATGAACACTGAAGCTTTCTTT. It encodes CASTRDRMNTEAFF.

The rearrangement joins TRBV2 to TRBJ2-3, with D uncertain. CDR1 and CDR2 from the germline V gene are SNHLY and FYNNEI. The V end lost 4 bases, the J end lost 3 bases, and 11 bases lay between the germline ends. The CDR3 covers 14 residues. The CDR3 is CASSGKVETDTQYF. For the CDR3, the DNA is TGTGCCAGCAGTGGTAAGGTGGAGACAGATACGCAGTATTTT.

The rearrangement links TRBV7-6 to TRBJ2-5; D may be TRBD2 (7 bases). V was shortened by 4 bases and J by 5 bases, with 23 bases between the two germline ends. Germline V gene lookup returns CDR1 SGHVS and CDR2 FNYEAQ. There are 17 residues in the CDR3. CDR3 sequence reads: CASSSRPRTGGRETQYF. The CDR3 bases are TGTGCCAGCAGCTCACGTCCCCGAACCGGGGGGCGCGAGACCCAGTACTTC.

Only one count was recorded for this clone. The chain employs TRBV6-5 and TRBJ2-4, with TRBD2 matching 8 bases. J lost 3 bases, V lost 6 bases, and 7 bases had no gene match. Per germline, CDR1 MNHEY and CDR2 SVGAGI. This CDR3 has 15 residues. The DNA of the CDR3 is TGTGCCAGCAGGCTAGCGGGCGGCGGCAAAAACATTCAGTACTTC. Its translation: CASRLAGGGKNIQYF.

This rearrangement joins TRBV4-2 to TRBJ1-5; possibly TRBD1 for D (6 bases). The length of the CDR3 is 14 residues. V was shortened by 1 base and J by 7 bases, with 11 bases between the two germline ends. CDR1 and CDR2 from the germline V gene are LGHNA and YNFKEQ. The DNA for the CDR3 is TGTGCCAGCAGCCAAGTTGTAGGGGGACAGCCCCAGCATTTT. As protein: CASSQVVGGQPQHF.

This clone was recorded once. The chain couples TRBV9 to TRBJ1-2; D unclear. The CDR3 has 15 residues. CDR1 is SGDLS and CDR2 is YYNGEE in the germline V gene. The V gene lost 3 bases and the J gene lost 3 bases, with 15 bases spanning the gap. This chain's CDR3 is CASSASPEAYYGYTF. CDR3 DNA: TGTGCCAGCAGCGCATCCCCTGAAGCGTACTATGGCTACACCTTC.

The V gene is TRBV19, the J gene TRBJ2-7; 7 positions agree with TRBD2. The CDR3 totals 15 residues. The V segment lost 3 bases and the J segment 1 base; nucleotides outside the gene matches: 6. The germline V gene encodes CDR1 LNHDA and CDR2 SQIVND (reference sequence). CDR3 nucleotides: TGTGCCAGTAGTATTTGGCGGGGGTCGTCCTACGAGCAGTACTTC. It codes for CASSIWRGSSYEQYF.

DNA of the CDR3: TGCGCCAGCAGCTTATTAGCGGGGGGTAATCAAGAGACCCAGTACTTC. Protein product: CASSLLAGGNQETQYF. The chain couples TRBV5-1 to TRBJ2-5; 10 bases are shared with TRBD2. Unmatched junction bases numbered 6, after V lost 2 bases and J lost 2 bases. Germline CDR1 is SGHRS and CDR2 is YFSETQ. The CDR3 contains 16 residues.

J is TRBJ2-1 and V is TRBV5-1; D call uncertain. Germline lookup yields CDR1 SGHRS and CDR2 YFSETQ. The CDR3 spans 13 residues. V lost 5 bases and J 6 bases, leaving 12 bases between the germline ends. The CDR3 nucleotides read TGCGCCAGCAGGTGGAGCCTCGGCAATGAGCAGTTCTTC. Translated: CASRWSLGNEQFF.

On this clone itself: Other DNA sequences from this sample encode an identical CDR3 as well. This chain joins TRBV18 and TRBJ1-2, with 9 bases aligning to TRBD1. The germline gives CDR1 KGHSH, CDR2 LQKENI. J lost 3 bases, V lost 3 bases, and 2 bases had no gene match. The CDR3 covers 14 residues. The CDR3: CASSPGQGDYGYTF. For the CDR3, the DNA is TGTGCCAGCTCACCGGGACAGGGTGACTATGGCTACACCTTC.

The chain combines TRBV10-3 with TRBJ1-3; D unresolved. The CDR3 is 13 amino acids. V lost 8 bases and J lost 2, with 10 bases in between. Per the germline V gene, CDR1 is ENHRY and CDR2 is SYGVKD. In DNA, the CDR3 is TGTGCCATCGGCGCAGACACTGGAAACACCATATATTTT. Translating gives CAIGADTGNTIYF.

V gene TRBV12-3 or TRBV12-4 combines with J gene TRBJ1-6, with unresolved D. CDR3 size: 13 residues. V lost 3 bases to trimming and J lost 7 bases, with 7 bases between them. For the CDR3, the DNA is TGTGCCAGCAGTTTTAACAGCAATTCACCCCTCCACTTT. Translation gives CASSFNSNSPLHF.

The chain uses TRBV7-8 and TRBJ1-6; no definite D call. Germline CDR1 reads SGHVS; CDR2 reads FQNEAQ. Trimming shortened V by 1 base and J by 7 bases, and 11 bases separated the two germline ends. The CDR3 is 15 residues long. DNA for the CDR3: TGTGCCAGCAGCTTAGGCGGAGTCTCGAATTCACCCCTCCACTTT. The encoded protein is CASSLGGVSNSPLHF.

The chain joins TRBV2 to TRBJ1-2, with 8 bases matching TRBD1. The CDR3 sequence is 16 residues long. V was clipped by 6 bases and J by 0 bases; unmatched bases: 9. Per the germline V gene, CDR1 is SNHLY and CDR2 is FYNNEI. CDR3 residues: CASSSRQGPSNYGYTF. The CDR3 region has the DNA TGTGCCAGCAGCTCCCGACAGGGGCCCTCTAACTATGGCTACACCTTC.

This chain connects TRBV14 to TRBJ2-1, with D uncertain. Trimming pared 0 bases from V and 8 bases from J, leaving 8 bases between. The CDR3 totals 13 residues. Germline-derived CDR1 and CDR2 are SGHDN and FVKESK. This CDR3 is CASSQDLRDEQFF. CDR3 in DNA: TGTGCCAGCAGCCAAGATCTCCGGGATGAGCAGTTCTTC.

J is TRBJ2-5 and V is TRBV10-1; 7 bases align to TRBD1. The germline gives CDR1 WNHNN, CDR2 SYGVQD (reference sequence). CDR3 length: 14 amino acids. Trimming at V came to 3 bases and at J to 4 bases, leaving 5 bases not matched to a gene. CDR3 amino acids: CASSEDRAGETQYF. CDR3 nucleotides: TGCGCCAGCAGTGAAGACAGGGCGGGAGAGACCCAGTACTTC.

The CDR3 sequence is CASSPGGHETQYF. CDR3 bases: TGTGCCAGCAGTCCGGGGGGCCATGAGACCCAGTACTTC. The genes are TRBV12-3 or TRBV12-4 and TRBJ2-5; D is possibly TRBD2 (7 bases). CDR3 length equals 13 residues. The V gene lost 5 bases and the J gene lost 5 bases, with 12 bases spanning the gap.

The rearrangement links TRBV4-2 to TRBJ1-1; TRBD1 aligns across 11 bases. Germline-derived CDR1 and CDR2 are LGHNA and YNFKEQ. CDR3 length equals 18 residues. V shed 4 bases and J 3 bases; nucleotides not matched to a gene: 13. CDR3 DNA sequence: TGTGCCAGCAGCCCAGTGGACAGGGGGCGCATCGGTCACACTGAAGCTTTCTTT. As protein: CASSPVDRGRIGHTEAFF.

The V and J genes are TRBV24-1 and TRBJ2-1; weak D call: TRBD2 (6 bases). In germline, CDR1 is KGHDR, CDR2 SFDVKD. V dropped 4 bases and J dropped 2 bases, with 17 bases sitting between them. The CDR3 extends over 17 amino acids. CDR3 nucleotide sequence: TGTGCCACCAGTGACCAAAAACGCGGGGATCCCTACAATGAGCAGTTCTTC. This gives the protein CATSDQKRGDPYNEQFF.

The gene calls are TRBV2 and TRBJ1-4; D perhaps matches TRBD1 (5 bases). The CDR3 totals 15 residues. V dropped 5 bases and J dropped 0 bases, with 10 bases sitting between them. Germline V lookup: CDR1 SNHLY, CDR2 FYNNEI. The CDR3 spells CASSTRQSTNEKLFF. The CDR3 DNA reads as TGTGCCAGCAGTACTCGACAGTCAACTAATGAAAAACTGTTTTTT.

The chain links TRBV5-6 to TRBJ2-3; D perhaps matches TRBD2 (6 bases). The V gene's germline CDR1 is SGHDT and CDR2 YYEEEE. V lost 0 bases to trimming and J lost 3 bases, with 14 bases between them. This CDR3 contains 16 residues. CDR3 in DNA: TGTGCCAGCAGCTTGGACCGGGGGAGGTGGACAGATACGCAGTATTTT. Translated, it gives CASSLDRGRWTDTQYF.

The chain is built from TRBV5-1 and TRBJ1-4, with D perhaps matching TRBD1 (5 bases). Germline V lookup: CDR1 SGHRS, CDR2 YFSETQ. The ends were cut back, 0 bases at V and 0 bases at J, with 9 bases in the middle. This CDR3 has 16 amino acids. CDR3 in DNA: TGCGCCAGCAGCTTGGACAGGTTTGCAACTAATGAAAAACTGTTTTTT. This gives the protein CASSLDRFATNEKLFF.